This passage covers 29 T cell receptor beta chains from one sample sequenced in a study of cytomegalovirus exposure and HLA in healthy donors. Both 60 Vbeta primers and 13 Jbeta primers went into the PCR. TCRdb keeps only in-frame clones here, not all; method: immunoSEQ multiplex PCR. The ten most abundant clones cover approximately 14% of a sample with about 77,000 clones. The material sequenced was PBMCs. The receptors were sampled from a man aged 50 to 59 in good health and CMV-seropositive.

As concerns this clone: An end of the junction differs from the germline gene, which may be a read error. The CDR3 protein is CASSLIGISSDNEQFF. The CDR3 coding sequence is TGTGCCAGCAGCTTAATCGGCATTAGCTCCGACAATGAGCAGTTCTTC. The rearrangement links TRBV7-3 to TRBJ2-1; D is unresolved. Germline-derived CDR1 and CDR2 are SGHTA and FQGTGA. The CDR3 is 16 residues long.

V and J are TRBV7-2 and TRBJ1-2, with 10 bases that match TRBD1. Germline V gene sequence: CDR1 SGHTA, CDR2 FQGNSA. The CDR3 runs 14 residues. V shed 5 bases and J 5 bases; nucleotides not matched to a gene: 5. CDR3 loop: CASSAPGQGYGYTF. DNA of the CDR3: TGTGCCAGCAGCGCCCCGGGACAGGGGTATGGCTACACCTTC.

The rearrangement links TRBV7-6 to TRBJ1-1; no clear D. The germline gives CDR1 SGHVS, CDR2 FNYEAQ. The CDR3 has 14 amino acids. The V end was cut by 6 bases, the J end by 1 base, with 12 bases between. The CDR3 DNA is TGTGCCAGCAGACCCCAGGCCTCGAACACTGAAGCTTTCTTT. Amino acid sequence: CASRPQASNTEAFF.

The chain has TRBV19 and TRBJ2-1; D perhaps matches TRBD1 (6 bases). The germline V gene has CDR1 LNHDA and CDR2 SQIVND (reference sequence). Trimming removed 3 bases from V and 8 bases from J, with 14 bases in between. CDR3 length: 14 residues. In DNA, the CDR3 is TGTGCCAGTAGTATGGCAGGGGATCGGGATGAGCAGTTCTTC. The encoded protein is CASSMAGDRDEQFF.

The chain employs TRBV18 and TRBJ2-2, with 7 bases that match TRBD1. CDR1 and CDR2 from the germline V gene are KGHSH and LQKENI. There are 15 residues in the CDR3. V lost 2 bases and J lost 4; bases outside the gene matches: 4. The CDR3 loop is CASSPNDRVTGELFF. CDR3 nucleotide sequence: TGTGCCAGCTCACCAAATGACAGGGTCACCGGGGAGCTGTTTTTT.

In DNA form, the CDR3 reads TGTGCCAGCAGCCGGCCAGAGCGCTACACAGATACGCAGTATTTT. Its protein is CASSRPERYTDTQYF. V is TRBV11-2 and J is TRBJ2-3; no clear D gene. Germline V lookup: CDR1 SGHAT, CDR2 FQNNGV. The CDR3 is 15 amino acids. Trimming cost V 5 bases and J 2 bases, with 14 bases left between them.

This chain joins TRBV4-1 and TRBJ1-1; 8 positions agree with TRBD1. Germline-derived CDR1 and CDR2 are MGHRA and YSYEKL. V was pared by 1 base and J by 4 bases, with 8 bases of the junction left unmatched. There are 16 residues in the CDR3. The DNA of the CDR3 is TGCGCCAGCAGCCAAGCTCCGACAGGGGAAAGCACTGAAGCTTTCTTT. The encoded protein is CASSQAPTGESTEAFF.

This sequence joins TRBV7-9 and TRBJ2-2, with a possible D match to TRBD2 (6 bases). CDR1 is SEHNR and CDR2 is FQNEAQ in the germline V gene (reference sequence). The CDR3 covers 15 residues. V gave up 4 bases and J gave up 5 bases, with 14 bases separating them. The CDR3 nucleotides read TGTGCCAGCAGCTCTCCGGGACTTAGGACCGGGGAGCTGTTTTTT. Residues: CASSSPGLRTGELFF.

The V call is TRBV7-6, the J call TRBJ2-1; 8 positions agree with TRBD1. CDR1 is SGHVS, CDR2 FNYEAQ, per germline. The CDR3 runs to 15 residues. J lost 6 bases, V lost 4 bases, and 8 bases had no gene match. CDR3 protein: CASSSAGGVGNEQFF. The DNA for the CDR3 is TGTGCCAGCAGCTCAGCAGGGGGCGTTGGCAATGAGCAGTTCTTC.

This sequence joins TRBV2 and TRBJ2-3, with D tentatively TRBD2 (6 bases). This CDR3 is built from 15 residues. Germline V gives CDR1 SNHLY, CDR2 FYNNEI. V lost 3 bases and J 0 bases, leaving 10 bases between the germline ends. CDR3 in amino acids: CASSDPGTSTDTQYF. The CDR3 DNA reads as TGTGCCAGCAGTGACCCCGGGACTAGCACAGATACGCAGTATTTT.

The V and J genes are TRBV5-1 and TRBJ1-1; 7 bases are a match to TRBD1. With V trimmed by 0 bases and J by 10 bases, 12 bases remained unmatched. CDR1 and CDR2 (germline): SGHRS, YFSETQ. The CDR3 spans 15 residues. The CDR3 region is CASSLERQGPQPAFF. The DNA of the CDR3 is TGCGCCAGCAGCTTGGAAAGACAGGGCCCCCAACCAGCTTTCTTT.

As concerns this clone: Without the conserved terminal phenylalanine or tryptophan, this CDR3 likely stems from a read error. The CDR3 bases are TGCGCCAGCAGCCAAGTTGGCGGAGCAGCGCTTGAAGCTTTCCTT. This sequence encodes CASSQVGGAALEAFL. The chain carries TRBV4-1 and TRBJ1-1; D gene unclear. Trimming pared 1 base from V and 7 bases from J, leaving 16 bases between. CDR1 and CDR2 (germline): MGHRA, YSYEKL. This CDR3 comprises 15 residues.

The gene calls are TRBV20-1 and TRBJ2-3; D unresolved. The CDR3 is 11 residues long. Germline-derived CDR1 and CDR2 are DFQATT and SNEGSKA (reference sequence). V was pared by 5 bases and J by 4 bases, with 7 bases between. The CDR3 here is CSASLSDTQYF. In DNA, the CDR3 is TGCAGTGCTTCCCTGTCAGATACGCAGTATTTT.

The chain links TRBV2 to TRBJ2-5; D possibly corresponds to TRBD1 (5 bases). The CDR3 totals 14 residues. V was trimmed by 6 bases and J by 4 bases, leaving 15 bases between them. Germline V gives CDR1 SNHLY, CDR2 FYNNEI. The CDR3 sequence: CASRNPIGAETQYF. CDR3 bases: TGTGCCAGCAGGAACCCGATTGGGGCAGAGACCCAGTACTTC.

The chain combines TRBV6-6 with TRBJ2-7; a weak D match, TRBD1 (5 bases). The length of the CDR3 is 11 residues. Germline V gene sequence: CDR1 MNHNY, CDR2 SVGAGI (reference sequence). Between the trimmed V and J ends, which lost 5 bases and 5 bases, there was a span of 7 bases. Written as DNA, the CDR3 is TGTGCCAGCAGTCCGGACAACGAGCAGTACTTC. This encodes CASSPDNEQYF.

J is TRBJ2-7 and V is TRBV9, with D unresolved. CDR1 is SGDLS and CDR2 is YYNGEE in the germline V gene. The germline V and J ends were trimmed by 0 bases and 2 bases, with 9 bases remaining between them. The CDR3 is 14 amino acids. The CDR3 sequence: CASSVEEQPYEQYF. CDR3 in DNA: TGTGCCAGCAGCGTAGAGGAGCAACCCTACGAGCAGTACTTC.

The rearrangement joins TRBV29-1 to TRBJ1-2; no clear D gene. The CDR3 runs 11 residues. In germline, CDR1 is SQVTM, CDR2 ANQGSEA. V was shortened by 5 bases and J by 8 bases, with 12 bases between the two germline ends. The DNA for the CDR3 is TGCAGCGTTAGGACTCTGCGGGGCTACACCTTC. It codes for CSVRTLRGYTF.

The V gene is TRBV6-5, the J gene TRBJ2-2, with 9 bases identical to TRBD1. The CDR3 is made up of 16 amino acids. With 0 bases clipped from V and 6 bases from J, the junction kept 5 bases outside the gene matches. Germline lookup yields CDR1 MNHEY and CDR2 SVGAGI. CDR3 region: CASSYSGTGLAGELFF. The CDR3 coding sequence is TGTGCCAGCAGTTACTCCGGGACAGGGTTAGCCGGGGAGCTGTTTTTT.

The chain employs TRBV27 and TRBJ2-7; perhaps TRBD1 as D (5 bases). Trimming shortened V by 5 bases and J by 5 bases, and 13 bases separated the two germline ends. The CDR3 spans 13 residues. Germline lookup yields CDR1 MNHEY and CDR2 SMNVEV (reference sequence). CDR3 bases: TGTGCCAGCAGTCCCGTAGGGGCCAACGAGCAGTACGTC. As protein: CASSPVGANEQYV.

The CDR3 here is CSASYRSEQFF. CDR3 in DNA: TGCAGTGCTAGCTACCGTAGTGAGCAGTTCTTC. The chain is built from TRBV20-1 and TRBJ2-1; D gene unclear. CDR3 size: 11 residues. Germline CDR1 and CDR2: DFQATT and SNEGSKA (reference sequence). With 3 bases removed from V and 9 bases from J, the gap between germline ends came to 9 bases.

A note on this clone: In the same sample, other DNA sequences code for this CDR3. This chain links TRBV5-1 with TRBJ1-1; D is ambiguous. From germline, CDR1 is SGHRS and CDR2 YFSETQ. The V gene lost 3 bases and the J gene lost 1 base, with 4 bases spanning the gap. The CDR3 totals 12 residues. CDR3: CASSSGNTEAFF. CDR3 DNA: TGCGCCAGCAGCTCAGGGAACACTGAAGCTTTCTTT.

The rearrangement uses TRBV5-6 and TRBJ1-2; 8 bases fit TRBD1. The germline V gene has CDR1 SGHDT and CDR2 YYEEEE. There are 15 residues in the CDR3. V trimming: 3 bases; J trimming: 4 bases; junction bases outside the gene matches: 8. The CDR3 loop reads CASSSDRASAYGYTF. CDR3 sequence (DNA): TGTGCCAGCAGCTCGGACAGGGCGAGTGCCTATGGCTACACCTTC.

The J gene is TRBJ1-3, the V gene TRBV6-1, with D hard to call. Germline assignment: CDR1 MNHNS and CDR2 SASEGT. The CDR3 sequence is 13 residues long. The germline V and J ends were trimmed by 5 bases and 4 bases, with 9 bases remaining between them. CDR3 amino acids: CASSRGNGNTIYF. Here the CDR3 DNA reads TGTGCCAGCAGTAGAGGGAACGGAAACACCATATATTTT.

V usage is TRBV7-3 and J usage is TRBJ2-1, with TRBD1 identical over 9 bases. Germline CDR1 is SGHTA and CDR2 is FQGTGA. This CDR3 is 15 amino acids long. The V segment lost 4 bases and the J segment 4 bases; nucleotides outside the gene matches: 5. The CDR3 protein is CASSWTGDQYNEQFF. Here the CDR3 DNA reads TGTGCCAGCAGCTGGACAGGGGATCAATACAATGAGCAGTTCTTC.

The rearrangement links TRBV27 to TRBJ1-5; D remains ambiguous. Germline V gene lookup returns CDR1 MNHEY and CDR2 SMNVEV (reference sequence). This CDR3 has 13 residues. V shed 2 bases and J shed 8 bases, with 10 bases lying between them. The DNA for the CDR3 is TGTGCCAGCAGTTTACGGGCCGGGGAGCCCCAGCATTTT. Its protein product is CASSLRAGEPQHF.

The rearrangement links TRBV12-5 to TRBJ1-1, with 9 bases identical to TRBD1. The CDR3 contains 14 residues. V lost 7 bases to trimming and J lost 6 bases; unmatched junction nucleotides: 9. Germline CDR1 reads LGHNT; CDR2 reads FRNRAP. The DNA for the CDR3 is TGTGCTAGTGCCCAGGCCGGGACAGGGCCTGAAGCTTTCTTT. Translating gives CASAQAGTGPEAFF.

The chain employs TRBV9 and TRBJ2-7; TRBD2 might be the D (6 bases). Germline V lookup: CDR1 SGDLS, CDR2 YYNGEE. Deletions cut 4 bases from V and 7 bases from J, with 21 bases between. This CDR3 comprises 15 residues. The CDR3 loop is CASSPNREQAGEQYF. In DNA form, the CDR3 reads TGTGCCAGCAGCCCCAACCGGGAGCAGGCGGGGGAGCAGTACTTC.

The chain is built from TRBV7-2 and TRBJ2-5; D remains ambiguous. V was pared by 1 base and J by 4 bases, with 13 bases between. Looked up from germline, CDR1 is SGHTA and CDR2 is FQGNSA. This CDR3 is 15 amino acids long. This chain's CDR3 is CASSLDPARSETQYF. The CDR3 bases are TGTGCCAGCAGCTTAGATCCAGCGAGGTCAGAGACCCAGTACTTC.

This chain links TRBV9 with TRBJ2-3, with 7 bases aligning to TRBD2. J was trimmed by 0 bases and V by 3 bases; bases with no gene match: 4. Germline V CDR1 and CDR2: SGDLS, YYNGEE. The CDR3 spans 15 residues. Written as DNA, the CDR3 is TGTGCCAGCAGCGGGCGACTAGCAAGCACAGATACGCAGTATTTT. It translates to CASSGRLASTDTQYF.